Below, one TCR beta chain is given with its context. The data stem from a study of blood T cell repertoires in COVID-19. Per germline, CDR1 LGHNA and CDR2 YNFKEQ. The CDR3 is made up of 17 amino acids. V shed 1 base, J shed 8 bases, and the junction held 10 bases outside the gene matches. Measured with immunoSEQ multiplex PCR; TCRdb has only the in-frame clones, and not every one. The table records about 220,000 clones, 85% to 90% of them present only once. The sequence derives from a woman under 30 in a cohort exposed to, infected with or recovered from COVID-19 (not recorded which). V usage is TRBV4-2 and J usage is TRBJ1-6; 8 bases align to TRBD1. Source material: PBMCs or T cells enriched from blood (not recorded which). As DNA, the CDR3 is TGTGCCAGCAGCCAAGTTGGGAAGCTGACAGGGGATTCACCCCTCCACTTT. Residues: CASSQVGKLTGDSPLHF.